This T cell receptor (beta chain) derives from a study of T cells after yellow fever vaccination. TCRdb itself ran the 5' RACE reads through MiXCR, one entry per CDR3 protein. The sample consists of 200,000 to 300,000 distinct CDR3 sequences, 10% to 15% of them appearing once. CDR3 size: 15 residues. The germline CDR1 and CDR2 sequences are SGHKS and YYEKEE (reference sequence). Trimming cost V 0 bases and J 4 bases; bases outside gene matches: 1. This clonotype has a count of ten or more. The TCR comes from a man in his thirties or forties who received the YFV17D yellow fever vaccine. The chain recombines TRBV5-5 with TRBJ1-5, with TRBD1 identical over 10 bases. Material: CD4+ T cells sorted from PBMCs, obtained 45 days after the yellow fever booster vaccination. The CDR3, as DNA: TGTGCCAGCAGCTTGGAGGGACAGGGGAATCAGCCCCAGCATTTT. Translating it yields CASSLEGQGNQPQHF.